This TCR beta chain was sequenced in a study of OX40 agonist ivuxolimab in advanced cancers. V lost 2 bases, J lost 3 bases, and 11 bases lay in between. The CDR3 has 15 residues. Germline V CDR1 and CDR2: WNHNN, SYGVQD (reference sequence). Some clones are missing from TCRdb's copy, which holds only in-frame ones; the method was immunoSEQ multiplex PCR. The sample comprises tens of thousands of clones, 75% to 90% of which are singletons, and 10% to 11% rests with the top ten. This clone has only one observation. The starting material was CD4+ or CD8+ T cells sorted from blood, obtained in a trial of the OX40 agonist ivuxolimab. This receptor was obtained from an adult with an advanced solid tumor such as melanoma, head and neck, liver or kidney cancer. The chain couples TRBV10-1 to TRBJ2-1; possibly TRBD2 for D (6 bases). CDR3 amino acids: CASSESGAGYNEQFF. The CDR3 region has the DNA TGCGCCAGCAGTGAGAGCGGAGCGGGCTACAATGAGCAGTTCTTC.